This TCR beta chain was identified in a study of T cell responses to AZD1222 COVID-19 vaccine. The protocol was immunoSEQ multiplex PCR, while the TCRdb copy is restricted to in-frame clones and leaves out a portion. The sample carries around 120,000 clones, roughly nine tenths recorded once. V lost 3 bases to trimming and J lost 4 bases, with 18 bases between them. The CDR3 totals 16 residues. CDR1 is SNHLY and CDR2 is FYNNEI in the germline V gene. The gene calls are TRBV2 and TRBJ1-2; TRBD1 might be the D (5 bases). This TCR was recovered from an adult in good health. The sample in question was peripheral blood, obtained on day 0 of AZD1222 vaccination. This chain's CDR3 is CASSDLWAGSIYGYTF. For the CDR3, the DNA is TGTGCCAGCAGTGATCTTTGGGCAGGGAGTATCTATGGCTACACCTTC.